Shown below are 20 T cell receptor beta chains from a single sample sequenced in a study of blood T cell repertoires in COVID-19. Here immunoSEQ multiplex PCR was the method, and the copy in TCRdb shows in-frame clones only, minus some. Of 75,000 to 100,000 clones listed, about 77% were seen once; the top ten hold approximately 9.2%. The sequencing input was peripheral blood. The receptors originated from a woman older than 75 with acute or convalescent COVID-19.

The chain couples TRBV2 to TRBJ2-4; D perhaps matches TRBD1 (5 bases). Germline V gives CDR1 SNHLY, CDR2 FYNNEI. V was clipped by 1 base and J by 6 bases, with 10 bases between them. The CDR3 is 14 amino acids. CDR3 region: CASSEGTNLNIQYF. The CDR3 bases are TGTGCCAGCAGTGAAGGGACAAATCTAAACATTCAGTACTTC.

The CDR3 spells CATSPRTGLADTQYF. The DNA for the CDR3 is TGTGCCACCAGCCCGAGGACAGGTTTGGCAGATACGCAGTATTTT. J is TRBJ2-3 and V is TRBV15, with 7 bases lining up with TRBD1. The J segment lost 4 bases and the V segment lost 5 bases, leaving 9 bases of the junction unmatched. Per germline, CDR1 LNHNV and CDR2 YYDKDF (reference sequence). This CDR3 region has 15 residues. The full variable domain, with the rest looked up from reference TRBV15 and TRBJ2-3, is DAMVIQNPRYQVTQFGKPVTLSCSQTLNHNVMYWYQQKSSQAPKLLFHYYDKDFNNEADTPDNFQSRRPNTSFCFLDIRSPGLGDTAMYLCATSPRTGLADTQYFGPGTRLTVL.

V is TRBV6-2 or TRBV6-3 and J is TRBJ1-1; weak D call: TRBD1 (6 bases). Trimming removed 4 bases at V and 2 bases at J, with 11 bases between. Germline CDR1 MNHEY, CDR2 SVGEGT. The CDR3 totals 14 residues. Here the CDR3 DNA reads TGTGCCAGCAGTTCACAGGGAACTAACACTGAAGCTTTCTTT. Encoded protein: CASSSQGTNTEAFF.

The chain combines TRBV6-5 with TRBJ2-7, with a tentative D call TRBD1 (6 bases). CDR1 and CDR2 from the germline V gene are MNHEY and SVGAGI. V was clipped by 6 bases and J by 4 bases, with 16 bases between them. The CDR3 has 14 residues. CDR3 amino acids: CASRGDRNPYEQYF. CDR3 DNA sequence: TGTGCCAGCAGGGGAGACAGGAACCCTTACGAGCAGTACTTC.

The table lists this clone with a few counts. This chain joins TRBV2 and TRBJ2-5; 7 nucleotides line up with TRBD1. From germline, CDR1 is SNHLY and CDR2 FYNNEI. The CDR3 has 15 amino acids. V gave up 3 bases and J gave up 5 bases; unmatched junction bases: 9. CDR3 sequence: CASSEVQGLGETQYF. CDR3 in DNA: TGTGCCAGCAGTGAGGTACAGGGGCTCGGGGAGACCCAGTACTTC.

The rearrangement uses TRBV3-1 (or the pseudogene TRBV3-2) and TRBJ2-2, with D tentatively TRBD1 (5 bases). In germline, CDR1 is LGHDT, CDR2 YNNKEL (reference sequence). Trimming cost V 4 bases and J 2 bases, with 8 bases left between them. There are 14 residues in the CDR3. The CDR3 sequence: CASSRQSNTGELFF. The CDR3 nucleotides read TGTGCCAGCAGCCGACAGTCAAACACCGGGGAGCTGTTTTTT.

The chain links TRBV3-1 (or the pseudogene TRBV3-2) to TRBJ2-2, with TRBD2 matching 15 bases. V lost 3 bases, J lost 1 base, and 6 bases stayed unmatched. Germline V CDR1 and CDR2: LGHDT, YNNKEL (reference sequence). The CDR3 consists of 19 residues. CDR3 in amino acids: CASSHPPGLAGGNTGELFF. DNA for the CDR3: TGTGCCAGCAGCCACCCTCCGGGACTAGCGGGAGGGAACACCGGGGAGCTGTTTTTT.

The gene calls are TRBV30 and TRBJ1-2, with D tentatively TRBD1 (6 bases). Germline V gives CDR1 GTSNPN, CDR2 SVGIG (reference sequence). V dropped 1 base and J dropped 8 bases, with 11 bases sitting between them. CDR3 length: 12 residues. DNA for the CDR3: TGTGCCTGGAGTGCCGGACAGTTAGGCTACACCTTC. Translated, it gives CAWSAGQLGYTF.

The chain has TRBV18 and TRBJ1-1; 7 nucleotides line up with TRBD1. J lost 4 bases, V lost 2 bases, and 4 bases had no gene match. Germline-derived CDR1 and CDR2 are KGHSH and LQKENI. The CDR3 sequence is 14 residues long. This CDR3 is CASSPAQGGTEAFF. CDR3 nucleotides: TGTGCCAGCTCACCAGCTCAGGGGGGCACTGAAGCTTTCTTT.

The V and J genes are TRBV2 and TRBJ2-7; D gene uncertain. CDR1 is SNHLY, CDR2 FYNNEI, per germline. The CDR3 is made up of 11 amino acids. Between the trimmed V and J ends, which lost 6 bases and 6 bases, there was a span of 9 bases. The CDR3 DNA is TGTGCCAGCAGAGAGTGGAGCGAGCAGTACTTC. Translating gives CASREWSEQYF.

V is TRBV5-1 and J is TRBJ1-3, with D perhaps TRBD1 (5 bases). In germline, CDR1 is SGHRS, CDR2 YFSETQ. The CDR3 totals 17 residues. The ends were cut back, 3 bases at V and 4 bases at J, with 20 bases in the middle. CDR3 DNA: TGCGCCAGCAGCTCTTCTTTTCAGGGAGGACTCGGAAACACCATATATTTT. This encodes CASSSSFQGGLGNTIYF.

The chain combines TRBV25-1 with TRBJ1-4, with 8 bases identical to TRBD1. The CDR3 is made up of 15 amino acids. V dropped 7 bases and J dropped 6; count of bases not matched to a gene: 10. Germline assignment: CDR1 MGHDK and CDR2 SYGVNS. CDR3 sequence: CASNTGQGFYEKLFF. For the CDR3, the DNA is TGTGCCAGCAATACCGGACAGGGATTTTATGAAAAACTGTTTTTT.

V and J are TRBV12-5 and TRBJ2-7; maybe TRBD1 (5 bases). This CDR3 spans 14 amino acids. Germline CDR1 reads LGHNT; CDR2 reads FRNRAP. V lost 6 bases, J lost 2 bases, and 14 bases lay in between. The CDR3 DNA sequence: TGTGCTAGTGGAGCGATGCCAGGGCCCTACGAGCAGTACTTC. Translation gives CASGAMPGPYEQYF. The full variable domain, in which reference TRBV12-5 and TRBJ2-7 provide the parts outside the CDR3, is DARVTQTPRHKVTEMGQEVTMRCQPILGHNTVFWYRQTMMQGLELLAYFRNRAPLDDSGMPKDRFSAEMPDATLATLKIQPSEPRDSAVYFCASGAMPGPYEQYFGPGTRLTVT.

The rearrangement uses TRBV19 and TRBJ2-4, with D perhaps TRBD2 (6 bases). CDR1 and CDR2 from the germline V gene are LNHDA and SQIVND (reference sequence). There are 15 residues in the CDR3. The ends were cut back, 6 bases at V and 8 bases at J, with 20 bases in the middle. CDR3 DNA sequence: TGTGCCAGTAGCACTTCAGGCGGGGAGGCATACATTCAGTACTTC. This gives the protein CASSTSGGEAYIQYF.

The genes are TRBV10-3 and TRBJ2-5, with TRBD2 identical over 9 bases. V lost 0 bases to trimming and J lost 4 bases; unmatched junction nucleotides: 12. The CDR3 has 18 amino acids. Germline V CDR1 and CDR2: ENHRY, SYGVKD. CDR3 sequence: CAISESLIGGRAGETQYF. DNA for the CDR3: TGTGCCATCAGTGAGTCCTTGATTGGCGGGAGGGCTGGAGAGACCCAGTACTTC.

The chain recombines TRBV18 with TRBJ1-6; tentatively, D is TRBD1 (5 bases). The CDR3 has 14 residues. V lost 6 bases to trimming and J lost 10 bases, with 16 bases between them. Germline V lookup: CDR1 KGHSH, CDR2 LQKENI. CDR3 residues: CASSRGDLGSPLHF. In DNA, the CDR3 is TGTGCCAGCTCCCGGGGGGACCTTGGCTCACCCCTCCACTTT.

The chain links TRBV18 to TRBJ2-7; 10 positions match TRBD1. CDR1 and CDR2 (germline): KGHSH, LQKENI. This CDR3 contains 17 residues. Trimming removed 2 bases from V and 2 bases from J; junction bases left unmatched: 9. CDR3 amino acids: CASSPVSGQGEAYEQYF. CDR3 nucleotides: TGTGCCAGCTCACCAGTATCCGGACAGGGGGAAGCCTACGAGCAGTACTTC.

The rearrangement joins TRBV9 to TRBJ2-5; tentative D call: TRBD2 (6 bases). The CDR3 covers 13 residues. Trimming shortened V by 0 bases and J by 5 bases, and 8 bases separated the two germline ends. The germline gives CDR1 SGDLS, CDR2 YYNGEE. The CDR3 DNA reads TGTGCCAGCAGCGTAGCGGGAGATGAGACCCAGTACTTC. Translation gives CASSVAGDETQYF. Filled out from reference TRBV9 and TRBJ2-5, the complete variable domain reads DSGVTQTPKHLITATGQRVTLRCSPRSGDLSVYWYQQSLDQGLQFLIQYYNGEERAKGNILERFSAQQFPDLHSELNLSSLELGDSALYFCASSVAGDETQYFGPGTRLLVL.

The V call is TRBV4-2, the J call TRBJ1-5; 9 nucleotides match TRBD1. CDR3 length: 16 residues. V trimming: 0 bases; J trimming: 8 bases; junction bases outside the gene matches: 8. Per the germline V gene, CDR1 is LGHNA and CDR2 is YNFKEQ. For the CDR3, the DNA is TGTGCCAGCAGCCAAGATACAGGGGGCCCTTTAAAGCCCCAGCATTTT. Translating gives CASSQDTGGPLKPQHF.

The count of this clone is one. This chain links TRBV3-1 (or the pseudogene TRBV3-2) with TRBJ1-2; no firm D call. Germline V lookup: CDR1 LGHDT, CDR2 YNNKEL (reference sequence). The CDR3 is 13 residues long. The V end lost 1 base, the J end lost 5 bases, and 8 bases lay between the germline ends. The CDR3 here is CASSQGREYGYTF. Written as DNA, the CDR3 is TGTGCCAGCAGCCAAGGGCGGGAATATGGCTACACCTTC.